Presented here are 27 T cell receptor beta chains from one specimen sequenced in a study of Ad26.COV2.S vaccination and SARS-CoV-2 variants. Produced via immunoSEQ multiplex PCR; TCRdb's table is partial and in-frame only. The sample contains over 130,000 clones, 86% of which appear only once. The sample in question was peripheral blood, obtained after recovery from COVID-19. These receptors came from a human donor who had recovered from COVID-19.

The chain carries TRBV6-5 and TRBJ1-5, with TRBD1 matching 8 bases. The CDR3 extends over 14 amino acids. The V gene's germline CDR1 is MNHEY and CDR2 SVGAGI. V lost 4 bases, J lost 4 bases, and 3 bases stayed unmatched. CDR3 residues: CASSSGQANQPQHF. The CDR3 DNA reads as TGTGCCAGCAGTTCGGGACAGGCAAATCAGCCCCAGCATTTT.

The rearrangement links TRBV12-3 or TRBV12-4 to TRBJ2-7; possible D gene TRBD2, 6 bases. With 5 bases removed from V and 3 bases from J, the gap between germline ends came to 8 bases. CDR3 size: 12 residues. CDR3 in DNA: TGTGCCAGCAGTCACGGGGGCTACGAGCAGTACTTC. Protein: CASSHGGYEQYF.

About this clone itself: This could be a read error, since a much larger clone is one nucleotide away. In nucleotides, the CDR3 is TGTGCCAGCAGTTACTCGGGAGGTCAAGAGACCCAGTACTTC. Translating gives CASSYSGGQETQYF. The rearrangement links TRBV6-5 to TRBJ2-5; perhaps TRBD2 as D (6 bases). Trimming left V 0 bases short and J 2 bases short, with 7 bases between. The CDR3 has 14 residues. The germline gives CDR1 MNHEY, CDR2 SVGAGI.

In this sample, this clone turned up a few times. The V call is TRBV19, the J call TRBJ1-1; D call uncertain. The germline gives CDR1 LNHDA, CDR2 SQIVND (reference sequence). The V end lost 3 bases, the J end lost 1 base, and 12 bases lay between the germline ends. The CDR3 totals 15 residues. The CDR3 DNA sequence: TGTGCCAGTAGTATCGACGGCAGATCGAACACTGAAGCTTTCTTT. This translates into CASSIDGRSNTEAFF. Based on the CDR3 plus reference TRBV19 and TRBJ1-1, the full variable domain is DGGITQSPKYLFRKEGQNVTLSCEQNLNHDAMYWYRQDPGQGLRLIYYSQIVNDFQKGDIAEGYSVSREKKESFPLTVTSAQKNPTAFYLCASSIDGRSNTEAFFGQGTRLTVV.

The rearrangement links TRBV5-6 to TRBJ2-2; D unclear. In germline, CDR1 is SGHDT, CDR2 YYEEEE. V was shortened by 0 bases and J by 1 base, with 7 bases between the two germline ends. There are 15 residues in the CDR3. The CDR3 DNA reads TGTGCCAGCAGCTTGGACACCCGGAACACCGGGGAGCTGTTTTTT. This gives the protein CASSLDTRNTGELFF.

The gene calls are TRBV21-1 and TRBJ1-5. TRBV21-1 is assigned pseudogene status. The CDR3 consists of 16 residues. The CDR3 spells CASSKARAGWNQPQHF. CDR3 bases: TGTGCCAGCAGCAAAGCGAGGGCAGGGTGGAATCAGCCCCAGCATTTT.

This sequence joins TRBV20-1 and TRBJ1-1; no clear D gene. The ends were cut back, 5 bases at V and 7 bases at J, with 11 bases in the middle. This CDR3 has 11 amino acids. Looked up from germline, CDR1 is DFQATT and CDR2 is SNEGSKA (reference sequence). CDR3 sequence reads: CSAAYLFEAFF. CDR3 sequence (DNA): TGCAGTGCTGCATACTTATTTGAAGCTTTCTTT.

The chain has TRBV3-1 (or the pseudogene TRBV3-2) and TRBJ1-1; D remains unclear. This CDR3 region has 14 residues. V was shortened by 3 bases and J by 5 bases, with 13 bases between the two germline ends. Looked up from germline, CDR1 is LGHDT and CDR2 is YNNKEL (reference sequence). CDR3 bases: TGTGCCAGCAGCCAGAATGCCGGATGGACTGAAGCTTTCTTT. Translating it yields CASSQNAGWTEAFF.

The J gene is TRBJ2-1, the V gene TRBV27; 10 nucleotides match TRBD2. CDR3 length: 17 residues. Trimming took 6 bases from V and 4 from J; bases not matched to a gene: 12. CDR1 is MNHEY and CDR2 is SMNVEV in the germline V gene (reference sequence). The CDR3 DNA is TGTGCCAGCAGCCCAAGCGGGGGGGCCAATGGGTACAATGAGCAGTTCTTC. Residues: CASSPSGGANGYNEQFF.

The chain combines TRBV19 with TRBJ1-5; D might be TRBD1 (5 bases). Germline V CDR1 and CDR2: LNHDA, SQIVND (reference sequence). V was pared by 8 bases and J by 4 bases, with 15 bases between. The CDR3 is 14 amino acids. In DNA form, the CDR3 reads TGTGCCAGTGATCCGGGGGAAGGAAATCAGCCCCAGCATTTT. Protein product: CASDPGEGNQPQHF.

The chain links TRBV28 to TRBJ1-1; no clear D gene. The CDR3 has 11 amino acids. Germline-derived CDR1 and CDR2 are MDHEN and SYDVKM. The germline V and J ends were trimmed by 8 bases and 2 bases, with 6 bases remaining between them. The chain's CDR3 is CASVINTEAFF. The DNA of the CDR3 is TGTGCCAGCGTCATCAACACTGAAGCTTTCTTT.

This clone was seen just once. CDR3 nucleotides: TGTGCCAGCATAGGTGCAGGAACGAACACTGAAGCTTTCTTT. This translates into CASIGAGTNTEAFF. The chain uses TRBV28 and TRBJ1-1, with D unresolved. CDR1 is MDHEN and CDR2 is SYDVKM in the germline V gene. The CDR3 spans 14 residues. The V end lost 7 bases, the J end lost 1 base, and 13 bases lay between the germline ends.

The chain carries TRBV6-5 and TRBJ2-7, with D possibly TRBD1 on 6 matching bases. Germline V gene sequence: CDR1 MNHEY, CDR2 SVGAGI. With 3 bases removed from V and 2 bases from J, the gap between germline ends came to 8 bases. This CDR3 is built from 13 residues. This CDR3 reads CASSYGQPYEQYF. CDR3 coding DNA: TGTGCCAGCAGTTATGGACAGCCCTACGAGCAGTACTTC.

The CDR3 spells CASKKDGQETQYF. The CDR3 DNA sequence: TGTGCCAGCAAAAAGGACGGTCAAGAGACCCAGTACTTC. V is TRBV28 and J is TRBJ2-5; D gene uncertain. CDR3 length: 13 amino acids. V lost 7 bases and J lost 2, with 11 bases in between. Germline V lookup: CDR1 MDHEN, CDR2 SYDVKM.

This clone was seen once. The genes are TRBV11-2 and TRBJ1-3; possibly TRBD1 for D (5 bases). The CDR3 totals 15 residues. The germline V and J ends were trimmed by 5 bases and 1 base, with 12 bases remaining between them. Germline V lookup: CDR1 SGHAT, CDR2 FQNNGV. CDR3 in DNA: TGTGCCAGCAGCCCCCAGGGTAGTTCTGGAAACACCATATATTTT. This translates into CASSPQGSSGNTIYF.

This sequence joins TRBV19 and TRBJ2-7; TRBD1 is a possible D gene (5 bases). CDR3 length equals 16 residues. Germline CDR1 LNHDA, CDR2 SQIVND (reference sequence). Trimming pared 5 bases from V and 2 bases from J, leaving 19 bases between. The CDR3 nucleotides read TGTGCCAGTAGTTTATCACAGGATACTCTAGCCTACGAGCAGTACTTC. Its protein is CASSLSQDTLAYEQYF.

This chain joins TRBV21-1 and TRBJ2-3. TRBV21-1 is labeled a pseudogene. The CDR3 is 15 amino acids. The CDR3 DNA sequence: TGTGCCAGCAGCCCCCGGGACCCTTGCACAGATACGCAGTATTTT. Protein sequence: CASSPRDPCTDTQYF.

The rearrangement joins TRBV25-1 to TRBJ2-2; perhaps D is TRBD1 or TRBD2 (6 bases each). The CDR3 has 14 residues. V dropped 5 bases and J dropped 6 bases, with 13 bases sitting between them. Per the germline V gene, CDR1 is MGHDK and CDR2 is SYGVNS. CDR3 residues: CASSRDRGAGELFF. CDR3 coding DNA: TGTGCCAGCAGTCGAGATAGGGGGGCCGGGGAGCTGTTTTTT.

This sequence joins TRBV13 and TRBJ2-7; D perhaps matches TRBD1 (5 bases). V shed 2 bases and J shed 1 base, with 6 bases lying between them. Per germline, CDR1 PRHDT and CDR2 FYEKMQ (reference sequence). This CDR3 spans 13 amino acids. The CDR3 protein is CASSLKGSYEQYF. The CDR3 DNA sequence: TGTGCCAGCAGCTTAAAGGGGTCCTACGAGCAGTACTTC.

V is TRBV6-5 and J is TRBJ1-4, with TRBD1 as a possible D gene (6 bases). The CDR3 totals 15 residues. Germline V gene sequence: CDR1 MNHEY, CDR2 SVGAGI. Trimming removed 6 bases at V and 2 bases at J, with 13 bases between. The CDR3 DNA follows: TGTGCCAGCAGCCGAGGGGACACTACTAATGAAAAACTGTTTTTT. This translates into CASSRGDTTNEKLFF.

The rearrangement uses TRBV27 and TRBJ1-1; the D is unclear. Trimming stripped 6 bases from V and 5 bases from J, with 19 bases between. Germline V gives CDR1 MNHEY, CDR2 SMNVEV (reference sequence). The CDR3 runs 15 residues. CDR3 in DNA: TGTGCCAGCAGGACCGTCGGGTTCGGGAAGACTGAAGCTTTCTTT. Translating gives CASRTVGFGKTEAFF.

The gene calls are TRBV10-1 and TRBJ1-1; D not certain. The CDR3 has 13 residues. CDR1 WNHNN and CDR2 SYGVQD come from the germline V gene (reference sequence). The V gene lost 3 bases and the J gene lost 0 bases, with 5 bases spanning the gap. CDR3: CASSDRLNTEAFF. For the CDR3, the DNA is TGCGCCAGCAGTGACAGATTGAACACTGAAGCTTTCTTT.

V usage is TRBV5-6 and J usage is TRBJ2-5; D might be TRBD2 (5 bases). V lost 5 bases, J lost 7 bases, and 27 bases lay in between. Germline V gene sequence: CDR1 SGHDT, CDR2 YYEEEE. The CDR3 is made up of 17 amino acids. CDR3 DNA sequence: TGTGCCAGCAGTCTACGCTTCGAGGGCGGCCAGCACGGGACCCAGTACTTC. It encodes CASSLRFEGGQHGTQYF.

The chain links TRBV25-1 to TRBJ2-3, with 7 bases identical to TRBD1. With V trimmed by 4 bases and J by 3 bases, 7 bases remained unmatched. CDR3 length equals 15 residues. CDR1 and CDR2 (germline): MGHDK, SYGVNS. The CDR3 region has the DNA TGTGCCAGCAGTGCTTTGACAGGGCTTACAGATACGCAGTATTTT. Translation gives CASSALTGLTDTQYF.

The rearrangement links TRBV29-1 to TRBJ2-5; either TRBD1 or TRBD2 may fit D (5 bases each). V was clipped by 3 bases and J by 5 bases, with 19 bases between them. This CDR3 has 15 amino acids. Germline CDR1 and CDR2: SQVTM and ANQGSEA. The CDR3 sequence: CSVDYATVEGETQYF. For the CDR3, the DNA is TGCAGCGTTGACTACGCCACTGTCGAGGGGGAGACCCAGTACTTC. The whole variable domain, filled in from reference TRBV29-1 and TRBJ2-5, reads SAVISQKPSRDICQRGTSLTIQCQVDSQVTMMFWYRQQPGQSLTLIATANQGSEATYESGFVIDKFPISRPNLTFSTLTVSNMSPEDSSIYLCSVDYATVEGETQYFGPGTRLLVL.

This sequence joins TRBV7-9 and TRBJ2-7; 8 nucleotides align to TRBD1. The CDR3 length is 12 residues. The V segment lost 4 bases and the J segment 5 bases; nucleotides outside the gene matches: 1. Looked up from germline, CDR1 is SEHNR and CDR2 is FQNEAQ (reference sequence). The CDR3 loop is CASSSTGDEQYF. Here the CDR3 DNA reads TGTGCCAGCAGCTCGACAGGGGACGAGCAGTACTTC.

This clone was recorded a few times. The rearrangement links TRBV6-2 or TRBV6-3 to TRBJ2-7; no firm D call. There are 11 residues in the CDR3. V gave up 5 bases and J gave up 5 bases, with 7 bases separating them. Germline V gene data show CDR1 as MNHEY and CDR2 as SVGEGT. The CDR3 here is CASSEYDEQYF. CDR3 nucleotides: TGTGCCAGCAGTGAGTATGACGAGCAGTACTTC.